Listed below are T cell receptor beta chains from one sample, sequenced in a study of cytomegalovirus exposure and HLA in healthy donors. Method: immunoSEQ multiplex PCR; TCRdb's copy keeps in-frame clones and lacks some. This repertoire shows about 280,000 clones, 70% to 90% found once; its top ten account for 2% to 3%. The material sequenced was PBMCs. These receptors all stem from a woman aged 18-29 years in good health and CMV-seronegative. Both conserved end residues are part of each CDR3. The D gene is left open where the match is weak. For some rows the clone size is stated as once, few or many, or as a class when expanded; others skip it.

v_gene	d_gene	abundance	len	j_gene	CDR3aa	CDR3nt
TRBV4-1	TRBD2	.	19	TRBJ2-3	CASSQDFTSGGSSTDTQYF	TGCGCCAGCAGCCAAGATTTCACTAGCGGGGGTTCTAGCACAGATACGCAGTATTTT
TRBV19	.	.	16	TRBJ1-5	CASHSKQTGNNQPQHF	TGTGCCAGCCACTCGAAGCAAACAGGGAACAATCAGCCCCAGCATTTT
TRBV7-9	TRBD1	.	14	TRBJ2-4	CASSSETGGNIQYF	TGTGCCAGCAGCTCAGAGACAGGGGGAAACATTCAGTACTTC
TRBV6-5	TRBD1	few	13	TRBJ1-1	CASSRTGGSEAFF	TGTGCCAGCAGTCGGACAGGGGGGAGTGAAGCTTTCTTT
TRBV10-1	TRBD1	.	13	TRBJ1-2	CASSPGTGYGYTF	TGCGCCAGCAGTCCCGGGACAGGTTATGGCTACACCTTC
TRBV10-2	.	.	12	TRBJ2-7	CASSVFPYEQYF	TGCGCCAGCAGTGTATTCCCCTACGAGCAGTACTTC
TRBV7-3	.	.	15	TRBJ1-1	CASSPQGHMNTEAFF	TGTGCCAGCAGCCCTCAGGGGCACATGAACACTGAAGCTTTCTTT
TRBV5-1	TRBD1	once	15	TRBJ1-1	CASSLVDRITHGAFF	TGCGCCAGCAGCTTGGTGGACAGGATTACCCATGGAGCTTTCTTT
TRBV5-1	TRBD2	.	17	TRBJ2-3	CASSLEVGGGPGDTQYF	TGCGCCAGCAGCTTGGAGGTCGGGGGGGGCCCGGGAGATACGCAGTATTTT
TRBV13	.	once	12	TRBJ2-3	CASSSIGNTQYF	TGTGCCAGCAGCTCGATTGGCAATACGCAGTATTTT
TRBV7-9	TRBD1	.	16	TRBJ1-5	CASSLSPGGYNQPQHF	TGTGCCAGCAGCTTGTCTCCAGGGGGCTACAATCAGCCCCAGCATTTT
TRBV6-1	TRBD1	.	15	TRBJ2-1	CASSEPGQGPNEQFF	TGTGCCAGCAGTGAGCCGGGACAGGGTCCCAATGAGCAGTTCTTC
TRBV21-1	.	.	16	TRBJ1-5	CASKDRGRGSNQPQHF	TGTGCCAGCAAGGACAGGGGGCGCGGTAGCAATCAGCCCCAGCATTTT
TRBV11-1	.	.	12	TRBJ2-5	CASSPPSETQYF	TGTGCCAGCAGCCCCCCTTCGGAGACCCAGTACTTC
TRBV19	TRBD1	.	14	TRBJ1-2	CASRYRGTNYGYTF	TGTGCCAGCAGATACAGGGGAACTAACTATGGCTACACCTTC
TRBV13	.	once	14	TRBJ1-1	CASIRLGGDTEAFF	TGTGCCAGCATCCGTTTGGGGGGGGACACTGAAGCTTTCTTT
TRBV6-6	.	.	14	TRBJ2-2	CASSYEQITGELFF	TGTGCCAGCAGTTACGAACAGATCACCGGGGAGCTGTTTTTT
TRBV5-8	.	.	14	TRBJ1-1	CASSLKFLRTEAFF	TGTGCCAGCAGCTTGAAGTTTCTTCGGACTGAAGCTTTCTTT
TRBV13	TRBD1	.	15	TRBJ2-7	CASSRTGRSGYEQYF	TGTGCCAGCAGCCGGACAGGGCGGTCCGGCTACGAGCAGTACTTC
TRBV5-5	TRBD1	.	16	TRBJ1-5	CASSLRGQGAAQPQHF	TGTGCCAGCAGCTTGAGGGGGCAGGGGGCCGCTCAGCCCCAGCATTTT
TRBV6-6	.	.	13	TRBJ1-1	CASRPEQDTEAFF	TGTGCCAGCAGGCCCGAACAGGACACTGAAGCTTTCTTT
TRBV10-2	.	once	13	TRBJ1-3	CASRSSSGNTIYF	TGCGCCAGCAGAAGTAGCTCTGGAAACACCATATATTTT
TRBV5-6	.	few	17	TRBJ2-7	CASSLLIGLPPRYEQYF	TGTGCCAGCAGCCTTCTTATCGGACTCCCCCCGAGGTACGAGCAGTACTTC
TRBV6-5	TRBD2	.	13	TRBJ2-1	CASRWGGNNEQFF	TGTGCCAGCAGGTGGGGGGGGAACAATGAGCAGTTCTTC
TRBV7-9	TRBD2	.	14	TRBJ2-1	CASSAPGGQNEQFF	TGTGCCAGCAGCGCCCCGGGGGGGCAAAATGAGCAGTTCTTC
TRBV9	TRBD2	.	14	TRBJ2-1	CASSPGTSGNEQFF	TGTGCCAGCAGCCCTGGGACTAGCGGCAATGAGCAGTTCTTC
TRBV2	TRBD1	.	14	TRBJ1-5	CASRDRLGNQPQHF	TGTGCCAGCAGGGACAGGTTAGGCAATCAGCCCCAGCATTTT
TRBV5-6	.	few	13	TRBJ1-4	CASSLGHSINMFF	TGTGCCAGCAGCTTGGGACACTCGATCAATATGTTTTTT
TRBV18	TRBD2	.	15	TRBJ2-5	CASSPLWGGQETQYF	TGTGCCAGCTCACCCCTGTGGGGGGGCCAAGAGACCCAGTACTTC
TRBV7-2	TRBD1	.	15	TRBJ2-7	CASSLVGTGGYEQYF	TGTGCCAGCAGCTTAGTCGGGACAGGGGGCTACGAGCAGTACTTC
TRBV6-1	TRBD2	.	14	TRBJ2-1	CASRTSGGVNEQFF	TGTGCCAGCAGGACTAGCGGGGGGGTAAATGAGCAGTTCTTC
TRBV10-2	TRBD1	.	15	TRBJ2-7	CASSPLPGQVHEQYF	TGCGCCAGCAGTCCTTTACCGGGACAGGTCCACGAGCAGTACTTC
TRBV25-1	TRBD2	once	17	TRBJ2-1	CASSEYRPGRGDNEQFF	TGTGCCAGCAGTGAATATCGACCCGGGAGGGGGGACAATGAGCAGTTCTTC
TRBV5-6	.	.	16	TRBJ2-5	CASSLVGSSFQETQYF	TGTGCCAGCAGCTTGGTAGGCTCTAGCTTCCAAGAGACCCAGTACTTC
TRBV5-8	TRBD2	.	14	TRBJ2-5	CASSLGLAGGTQYF	TGTGCCAGCAGCTTGGGACTAGCGGGGGGAACCCAGTACTTC
TRBV6-5	.	.	15	TRBJ1-1	CASSYSGAMNTEAFF	TGTGCCAGCAGTTACTCAGGAGCCATGAACACTGAAGCTTTCTTT
TRBV5-4	.	.	14	TRBJ2-7	CASSLVGSSYEQYF	TGTGCCAGCAGCTTGGTCGGGTCCTCCTACGAGCAGTACTTC